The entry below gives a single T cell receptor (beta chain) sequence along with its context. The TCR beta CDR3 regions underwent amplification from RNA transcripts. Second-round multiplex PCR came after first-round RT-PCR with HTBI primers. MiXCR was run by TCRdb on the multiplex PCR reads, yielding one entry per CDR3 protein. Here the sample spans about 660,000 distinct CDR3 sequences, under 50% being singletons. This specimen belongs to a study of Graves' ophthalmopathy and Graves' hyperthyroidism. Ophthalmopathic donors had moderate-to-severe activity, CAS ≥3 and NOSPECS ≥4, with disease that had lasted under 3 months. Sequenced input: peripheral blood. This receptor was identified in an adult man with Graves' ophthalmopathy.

The CDR3 coding sequence is TGTGCCAGCAGGTCTAGCGGGACTCAGGAGCAGTTCTTC. Amino acid sequence: CASRSSGTQEQFF. The chain carries TRBV7-3 and TRBJ2-7; 9 bases are shared with TRBD2. The J call may be faulty, since TRBJ2-1 better matches the DNA end. Looked up from germline, CDR1 is SGHTA and CDR2 is FQGTGA. CDR3 length equals 13 residues.